This TCR beta chain is from a study of memory CD4+ T cells and cytomegalovirus serostatus. Study details: Healthy Belgian adult donors included roughly nine CMV-positive and more than 20 CMV-negative people.

Single viable CD3+CD4+CD8-CD45RO+ cells were sorted as the memory CD4+ T cells. From germline, CDR1 is LGHNA and CDR2 YSLEER. V shed 1 base and J 4 bases; nucleotides not matched to a gene: 3. The CDR3 is 14 residues long. Profiled with immunoSEQ multiplex PCR; TCRdb holds only in-frame clones, not every one. The table has about 50,000 clones, roughly 82% seen once. The sample was memory CD4+ T cells from blood. The sequence came from an adult in good health and CMV-seronegative. V is TRBV4-3 and J is TRBJ1-2; TRBD1 agrees at 7 bases. CDR3 in amino acids: CASSQGQGVYGYTF. CDR3 sequence (DNA): TGCGCCAGCAGCCAAGGACAGGGCGTCTATGGCTACACCTTC.